The clone carrying this TCR beta chain has only one observation. This specimen comes from a study of blood T cell repertoires in COVID-19. Across the study: Samples of COVID-19 (acute and convalescent) were obtained from the United States, Italy and Spain. The analysed material was cDNA or gDNA that came from T cells, B-cell-depleted T cells, or PBMCs.

Original processing notes: Scientists estimated how many nucleated cells there were by amplifying reference gene primers. Assay: immunoSEQ multiplex PCR; the TCRdb copy retains only in-frame clones and omits some. V and J calls and clone size follow that table, whereas D and trimming were derived from the DNA. The table lists under 300,000 clones, 75% to 90% of them singletons. The CDR3 is 15 residues long. The TCR originated in a woman in her twenties or thirties with active or convalescent COVID-19. The chain joins TRBV21-1 to TRBJ1-1; no check of the table's D call, TRBD1, against the DNA was made. TRBV21-1 is an annotated pseudogene. The sequenced material came from peripheral blood. The CDR3 spells CASRGGQKRNTEAFF. CDR3 DNA: TGTGCCAGCAGGGGGGGACAGAAAAGGAACACTGAAGCTTTCTTT.